This T cell receptor (beta chain) was identified during a study of shared clonotypes between healthy human individuals. Study in general: A couple of women and three men aged 18 to 49 served as donors. Notes on the study in general: Naive subsets tended to show greater estimated richness than memory subsets.

To note about this clone: What it recognizes is unknown.

Naive CD8 isolation took CD45RO-negative cells positively selected for CCR7 and excluded terminally differentiated effector memory CD45RA+ cells. Trimming removed 8 bases from V and 0 bases from J, with 11 bases in between. CDR3 length: 15 amino acids. From germline, CDR1 is LNHNV and CDR2 YYDKDF (reference sequence). Measured with immunoSEQ multiplex PCR; TCRdb has only the in-frame clones, and not every one. The sample lists roughly 2,000,000 clones, about 95% seen once, with approximately 1.2% in the top ten. The material sequenced was naive CD8+ T cells sorted from blood. The V gene is TRBV15, the J gene TRBJ2-6, with D unresolved. The sequence came from a man aged 18-30 years in good health. This CDR3 reads CATRTWPSGANVLTF. In DNA, the CDR3 is TGTGCCACCCGAACATGGCCCTCTGGGGCCAACGTCCTGACTTTC.